A selection of T cell receptor beta chains follows, all from one sample in a study of T cell repertoires in cytomegalovirus infection. TCRdb re-called the reads through MiXCR, storing one row per CDR3 protein. The repertoire holds some 400,000 distinct CDR3 sequences, with around 32% as singletons. The specimen was PBMCs. The receptors originated from a human donor in good health (CMV status not recorded). Some clones in this sample may be carry-over from other donors' samples. Both conserved end residues are part of each CDR3. Fields, in order: D gene, J gene, clone size, V gene, CDR3 DNA, CDR3 protein. The D gene is left open where the match is weak. Only part of the rows carry a size: once, few, many, or a class if the clone is expanded.

D: -; J: TRBJ2-7; size: few; V: TRBV20-1; DNA: TGCAGTGCTCCGCAGGGAGAGCCCTACGAGCAGTACTTC; CDR3: CSAPQGEPYEQYF
D: -; J: TRBJ1-4; size: -; V: TRBV11-2; DNA: TGTGCCAGCAGCTTCTTGGGGGGGCGCGGAGAAATACTGTTTTTT; CDR3: CASSFLGGRGEILFF
D: TRBD1; J: TRBJ2-5; size: -; V: TRBV10-2; DNA: TGCGCCAGCAGTGGGGGACAGCAAGAGACCCAGTACTTC; CDR3: CASSGGQQETQYF
D: -; J: TRBJ1-2; size: -; V: TRBV15; DNA: TGTGCCACCACAGAGGACAGCCTTAACTATGGCTACACCTTC; CDR3: CATTEDSLNYGYTF
D: TRBD2; J: TRBJ2-3; size: -; V: TRBV6-4; DNA: TGTGCCAGCAGTGCGGGGGGGCTTTTGGATACGCAGTATTTT; CDR3: CASSAGGLLDTQYF
D: -; J: TRBJ1-6; size: many; V: TRBV7-2; DNA: TGTGCCAGCACCGGTTCCTATAATTCACCCCTCCACTTT; CDR3: CASTGSYNSPLHF
D: -; J: TRBJ2-3; size: many; V: TRBV7-2; DNA: TGTGCCAGCAGCTCCGATGTGGGTCCCGGAGATACGCAGTATTTT; CDR3: CASSSDVGPGDTQYF
D: -; J: TRBJ2-7; size: -; V: TRBV4-1; DNA: TGCGCCAGCAGCCAAGATCACGGAGTGCAGTACTTC; CDR3: CASSQDHGVQYF
D: -; J: TRBJ1-2; size: many; V: TRBV4-1; DNA: TGCGCCAGCAGCCAAGAGGGGTATGGCTACACCTTC; CDR3: CASSQEGYGYTF
D: TRBD2; J: TRBJ2-5; size: -; V: TRBV4-2; DNA: TGTGCCAGCAGCCAAGAATTTACGGCTAGCGGGGGGGTACAAGAGACCCAGTACTTC; CDR3: CASSQEFTASGGVQETQYF
D: TRBD2; J: TRBJ2-1; size: -; V: TRBV2; DNA: TGTGCCAGCAGTGAGGTATCGGCGGGGGGATTGAATGAGCAGTTCTTC; CDR3: CASSEVSAGGLNEQFF
D: -; J: TRBJ2-7; size: -; V: TRBV10-2; DNA: TGCGCCAGCAGTGAAATCCCCTACGAGCAGTACTTC; CDR3: CASSEIPYEQYF
D: -; J: TRBJ1-2; size: -; V: TRBV7-8; DNA: TGTGCCAGCAGCTCGGGGGGCGGGGGGAGGAACTATGGCTACACCTTC; CDR3: CASSSGGGGRNYGYTF
D: -; J: TRBJ2-4; size: -; V: TRBV6-1; DNA: TGTGCCAGCAGTGAAAGACAGGAAATAAACATTCAGTACTTC; CDR3: CASSERQEINIQYF
D: -; J: TRBJ1-1; size: many; V: TRBV7-6; DNA: TGTGCCAGCAGATCTCCGGGAAACACTGAAGCTTTCTTT; CDR3: CASRSPGNTEAFF
D: -; J: TRBJ2-1; size: many; V: TRBV29-1; DNA: TGCAGCGTTGATCCCGCTGGGCTATACAATGAGCAGTTCTTC; CDR3: CSVDPAGLYNEQFF
D: TRBD2; J: TRBJ2-3; size: many; V: TRBV11-2; DNA: TGTGCCAGCAACCCCCGGGGAGGGGCCACAGATACGCAGTATTTT; CDR3: CASNPRGGATDTQYF
D: TRBD1; J: TRBJ1-2; size: few; V: TRBV29-1; DNA: TGCAGCGTCTCCCGCCAGGGACAGGGCTATGGCTACACCTTC; CDR3: CSVSRQGQGYGYTF
D: TRBD2; J: TRBJ2-7; size: -; V: TRBV6-5; DNA: TGTGCCAGCAGTTATTGGGGACTAGCCTCCTACGAGCAGTACTTC; CDR3: CASSYWGLASYEQYF
D: -; J: TRBJ1-1; size: once; V: TRBV12-3/TRBV12-4; DNA: TGTGCCAGCAGTTTAGCGGGACCCTCAACAGGTGAAGCTTTCTTT; CDR3: CASSLAGPSTGEAFF
D: -; J: TRBJ1-2; size: many; V: TRBV7-8; DNA: TGTGCCAGCAGCGCCGGGGCGGTCTATGGCTACACCTTC; CDR3: CASSAGAVYGYTF
D: -; J: TRBJ2-3; size: many; V: TRBV6-5; DNA: TGTGCCAGCAGTTACGGTGGCGGGGCAGGAGATACGCAGTATTTT; CDR3: CASSYGGGAGDTQYF
D: -; J: TRBJ1-5; size: -; V: TRBV5-6; DNA: TGTGCCAGCAGCTTGGGGTCCAGTCCTAATCAGCCCCAGCATTTT; CDR3: CASSLGSSPNQPQHF
D: TRBD1; J: TRBJ2-7; size: few; V: TRBV7-9; DNA: TGTGCCAGCAGCCCGGGGGGACAGGGATTCTACGAGCAGTACTTC; CDR3: CASSPGGQGFYEQYF
D: -; J: TRBJ2-7; size: -; V: TRBV4-1; DNA: TGCGCCAGCAGCCAAGAAGCAGGGTTACCATCCTACGAGCAGTACTTC; CDR3: CASSQEAGLPSYEQYF
D: -; J: TRBJ1-5; size: many; V: TRBV7-2; DNA: TGTGCCAGCAGCGACGGATTCAACAATCAGCCCCAGCATTTT; CDR3: CASSDGFNNQPQHF
D: -; J: TRBJ2-3; size: -; V: TRBV5-1; DNA: TGCGCCAGCAGCTTGGAATTCGTGGGACTAGATACGCAGTATTTT; CDR3: CASSLEFVGLDTQYF
D: TRBD2; J: TRBJ2-7; size: -; V: TRBV2; DNA: TGTGCCAGCGGAGGCAGGAGCGGGGGGGCTTACGAGCAGTACTTC; CDR3: CASGGRSGGAYEQYF
D: -; J: TRBJ2-7; size: many; V: TRBV7-6; DNA: TGTGCCAGCAGCTTACTAAGGGTGTACGAGCAGTACTTC; CDR3: CASSLLRVYEQYF
D: TRBD1; J: TRBJ2-7; size: many; V: TRBV20-1; DNA: TGCAGTGCTAGAGGACAGGGCGACTACGAGCAGTACTTC; CDR3: CSARGQGDYEQYF
D: TRBD1; J: TRBJ1-4; size: -; V: TRBV11-2; DNA: TGTGCCAGCAGCACGAACAGGGGGCGAACTAATGAAAAACTGTTTTTT; CDR3: CASSTNRGRTNEKLFF
D: -; J: TRBJ1-6; size: -; V: TRBV11-2; DNA: TGTGCCAGCAGCCAAGATTTCGGGGGGGATTCACCCCTCCACTTT; CDR3: CASSQDFGGDSPLHF
D: -; J: TRBJ1-5; size: -; V: TRBV7-9; DNA: TGTGCCAGCACCCTGGGGGGGGGAAATCAGCCCCAGCATTTT; CDR3: CASTLGGGNQPQHF
D: -; J: TRBJ2-3; size: -; V: TRBV2; DNA: TGTGCCACTTCGGGGTCTACGCAGTATTTT; CDR3: CATSGSTQYF
D: -; J: TRBJ2-5; size: few; V: TRBV6-8; DNA: TGTGCCAGCCAAAGGGGGTCGTGGGAGACCCAGTACTTC; CDR3: CASQRGSWETQYF
D: TRBD1; J: TRBJ1-2; size: few; V: TRBV6-5; DNA: TGTGCCAGCAGTTACTCCCGACAGGGGCGTGCTGGCTACACCTTC; CDR3: CASSYSRQGRAGYTF
D: -; J: TRBJ1-6; size: -; V: TRBV4-3; DNA: TGCGCCAGCAGCCAAAAAATGAGCCGGGGAAATTCACCCCTCCACTTT; CDR3: CASSQKMSRGNSPLHF
D: TRBD1; J: TRBJ2-1; size: many; V: TRBV7-2; DNA: TGTGCCAGCACCTTCCGGGACAGGGACAATGAGCAGTTCTTC; CDR3: CASTFRDRDNEQFF
D: -; J: TRBJ1-3; size: -; V: TRBV6-8; DNA: TGTGCCAGCAGTTACTCTGGCGGGGGGATGGTCTTT; CDR3: CASSYSGGGMVF
D: -; J: TRBJ2-7; size: few; V: TRBV19; DNA: TGTGCCAGTAGTTTCCGGGACACGGCACCCTACGAGCAGTACTTC; CDR3: CASSFRDTAPYEQYF
D: TRBD1; J: TRBJ1-5; size: -; V: TRBV19; DNA: TGTGCCAGTAGGCAGGGGGAACGAGTCAATCAGCCCCAGCATTTT; CDR3: CASRQGERVNQPQHF
D: -; J: TRBJ2-7; size: -; V: TRBV5-6; DNA: TGTGCCAGCAGCTTATTTAGCGAACAGAATTCTTACGAGCAGTACTTC; CDR3: CASSLFSEQNSYEQYF
D: -; J: TRBJ2-3; size: -; V: TRBV3-1; DNA: TGTGCCAGCAGCCACCCCCGGGTGGACATTAGCACAGATACGCAGTATTTT; CDR3: CASSHPRVDISTDTQYF
D: -; J: TRBJ2-5; size: -; V: TRBV25-1; DNA: TGTGCCAGCAGTGAATCTATCCTGACAGAACAAGAGACCCAGTACTTC; CDR3: CASSESILTEQETQYF
D: -; J: TRBJ2-3; size: many; V: TRBV7-6; DNA: TGTGCCAGCAGCTTACGCTATGCAGATACGCAGTATTTT; CDR3: CASSLRYADTQYF
D: -; J: TRBJ1-2; size: -; V: TRBV5-1; DNA: TGCGCCAGCAGCTCTTCTCCGAGGGGCTACACCTTC; CDR3: CASSSSPRGYTF
D: -; J: TRBJ1-1; size: -; V: TRBV28; DNA: TGTGCCAGCAGTCCCCCCGGGCAGAGGGAAGCTTTCTTT; CDR3: CASSPPGQREAFF
D: -; J: TRBJ2-1; size: -; V: TRBV7-2; DNA: TGTGCCAGCAGCCCTATCACCTCGGAGCATTTCTTC; CDR3: CASSPITSEHFF
D: TRBD2; J: TRBJ2-3; size: few; V: TRBV28; DNA: TGTGCCAGCAGGGGAGGGTACACAGATACGCAGTATTTT; CDR3: CASRGGYTDTQYF
D: -; J: TRBJ1-4; size: once; V: TRBV6-5; DNA: TGTGCCAGCAGTTACTCGCCAGGGCGGACTAATGAAAAACTGTTTTTT; CDR3: CASSYSPGRTNEKLFF
D: -; J: TRBJ1-6; size: -; V: TRBV10-3; DNA: TGTGCCATCGGGGGCAACGGTAATTCACCCCTCCACTTT; CDR3: CAIGGNGNSPLHF
D: TRBD2; J: TRBJ2-5; size: many; V: TRBV11-2; DNA: TGTGCCAGCAGCCGATTAGCGGGGGGGCGATTGGAGACCCAGTACTTC; CDR3: CASSRLAGGRLETQYF
D: -; J: TRBJ1-1; size: many; V: TRBV7-8; DNA: TGTGCCAGCAGCACCGGGGGCGATATTTTAAACACTGAAGCTTTCTTT; CDR3: CASSTGGDILNTEAFF
D: -; J: TRBJ2-2; size: few; V: TRBV2; DNA: TGTGCCACAGCCCCGACAGGTTCGACCACCGGGGAGCTGTTTTTT; CDR3: CATAPTGSTTGELFF
D: -; J: TRBJ2-1; size: few; V: TRBV12-3/TRBV12-4; DNA: TGTGCCAGTCGCAGCGGCAATGAGCAGTTCTTC; CDR3: CASRSGNEQFF
D: TRBD1; J: TRBJ1-4; size: few; V: TRBV6-5; DNA: TGTGCCAGCAGTTGGGACAGGAGGAGTGAAAAACTGTTTTTT; CDR3: CASSWDRRSEKLFF
D: -; J: TRBJ2-1; size: -; V: TRBV19; DNA: TGTGCCAGTAGCCTCCTATGGGGGGCAGGGAGTGGAAATGAGCAGTTCTTC; CDR3: CASSLLWGAGSGNEQFF
D: -; J: TRBJ1-1; size: many; V: TRBV7-9; DNA: TGTGCTATACCCTGGAGGGAAGAAGCTTTCTTT; CDR3: CAIPWREEAFF